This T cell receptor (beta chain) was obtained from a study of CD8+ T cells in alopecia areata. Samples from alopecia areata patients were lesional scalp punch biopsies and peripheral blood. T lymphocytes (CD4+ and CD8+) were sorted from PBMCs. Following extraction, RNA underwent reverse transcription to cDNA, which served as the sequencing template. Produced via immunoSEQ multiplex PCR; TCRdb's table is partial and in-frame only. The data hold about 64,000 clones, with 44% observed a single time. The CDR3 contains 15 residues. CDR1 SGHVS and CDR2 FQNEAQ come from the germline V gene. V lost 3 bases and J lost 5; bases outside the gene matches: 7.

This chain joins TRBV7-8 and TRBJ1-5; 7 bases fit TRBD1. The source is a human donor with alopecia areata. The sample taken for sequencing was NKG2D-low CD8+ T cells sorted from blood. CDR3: CASSFQRQGYQPQHF. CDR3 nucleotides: TGTGCCAGCAGCTTTCAACGACAGGGTTATCAGCCCCAGCATTTT.